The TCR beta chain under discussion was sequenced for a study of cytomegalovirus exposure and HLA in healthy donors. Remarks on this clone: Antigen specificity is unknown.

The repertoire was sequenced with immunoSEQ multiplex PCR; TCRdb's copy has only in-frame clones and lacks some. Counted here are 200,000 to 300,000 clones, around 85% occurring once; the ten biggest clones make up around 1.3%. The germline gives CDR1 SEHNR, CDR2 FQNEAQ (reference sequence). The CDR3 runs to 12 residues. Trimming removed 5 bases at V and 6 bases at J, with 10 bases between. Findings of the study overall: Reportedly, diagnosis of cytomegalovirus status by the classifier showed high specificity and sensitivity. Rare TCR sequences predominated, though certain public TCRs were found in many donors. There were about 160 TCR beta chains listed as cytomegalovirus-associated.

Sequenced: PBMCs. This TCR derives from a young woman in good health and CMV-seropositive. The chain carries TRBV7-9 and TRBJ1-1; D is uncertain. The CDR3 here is CASSLVLAEAFF. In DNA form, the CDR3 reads TGTGCCAGCAGCCTTGTCCTCGCTGAAGCTTTCTTT.